This passage covers 21 T cell receptor beta chains from one sample sequenced in a study of CD8 T cells in ankylosing spondylitis. MiXCR, run by TCRdb on the 5' RACE reads, gives a single entry per CDR3 protein. The sample lists hundreds of thousands of distinct CDR3 sequences, approximately 20% seen once, with roughly 46% in the top ten. These receptors have no identified antigens. Study findings and constraints: A TCR beta motif of 8 or 9 highly homologous variants appeared characteristic of ankylosing spondylitis blood.

Material for sequencing was blood, either unsorted or a sorted T cell fraction (not recorded which). The origin of the receptors is a male donor with ankylosing spondylitis.

This clonotype was seen more than once but under ten times. The rearrangement uses TRBV6-1 and TRBJ1-4; the D is unclear. Trimming cost V 4 bases and J 0 bases, with 9 bases left between them. Germline values: CDR1 MNHNS, CDR2 SASEGT. The CDR3 is 15 residues long. CDR3 protein: CASSGETATNEKLFF. The CDR3 DNA reads TGTGCCAGCAGTGGAGAAACCGCAACTAATGAAAAACTGTTTTTT.

The J gene is TRBJ2-3, the V gene TRBV7-9, with 7 bases aligning to TRBD1. V shed 5 bases, J shed 0 bases, and the junction held 8 bases outside the gene matches. The CDR3 extends over 16 amino acids. The V gene's germline CDR1 is SEHNR and CDR2 FQNEAQ (reference sequence). The CDR3 spells CASSPGQPPSTDTQYF. CDR3 nucleotide sequence: TGTGCCAGCAGCCCGGGACAGCCTCCTAGCACAGATACGCAGTATTTT.

The chain couples TRBV11-3 to TRBJ2-7; D not resolved. CDR1 SGHNT and CDR2 YENEEA come from the germline V gene. The V gene lost 1 base and the J gene lost 0 bases, with 10 bases spanning the gap. The CDR3 spans 15 residues. The CDR3 is CASSLAAGNSYEQYF. CDR3 nucleotide sequence: TGTGCCAGCAGCTTAGCGGCAGGAAACTCCTACGAGCAGTACTTC.

The chain employs TRBV5-1 and TRBJ1-1, with TRBD1 matching over 8 bases. CDR3 size: 13 residues. The junction had 4 bases not matched to a gene; V was cut back by 4 bases and J by 5 bases. The germline CDR1 and CDR2 sequences are SGHRS and YFSETQ. This CDR3 is CASSTQGATEAFF. Here the CDR3 DNA reads TGCGCCAGCAGCACCCAGGGGGCTACTGAAGCTTTCTTT. Full variable domain (rest looked up from reference TRBV5-1 and TRBJ1-1): KAGVTQTPRYLIKTRGQQVTLSCSPISGHRSVSWYQQTPGQGLQFLFEYFSETQRNKGNFPGRFSGRQFSNSRSEMNVSTLELGDSALYLCASSTQGATEAFFGQGTRLTVV.

This clonotype has only a few counts. As DNA, the CDR3 is TGTGCCAGCAGCTTAGATAGGAGCTCCTACAATGAGCAGTTCTTC. Its translation is CASSLDRSSYNEQFF. This sequence joins TRBV11-3 and TRBJ2-1; D unclear. This CDR3 has 15 residues. Trimming removed 0 bases at V and 0 bases at J, with 6 bases between. CDR1 and CDR2 (germline): SGHNT, YENEEA.

The table lists this clonotype with a few counts. The chain carries TRBV7-2 and TRBJ2-3; D gene ambiguous. CDR1 SGHTA and CDR2 FQGNSA come from the germline V gene. This CDR3 is built from 13 residues. Between the trimmed V and J ends, which lost 5 bases and 2 bases, there was a span of 8 bases. CDR3: CASSLPPTDTQYF. The CDR3 DNA reads as TGTGCCAGCAGCCTACCTCCCACAGATACGCAGTATTTT.

This clonotype has only a few counts. The chain recombines TRBV20-1 with TRBJ2-2; possibly TRBD1 or TRBD2 for D (5 bases each). The CDR3 sequence is 17 residues long. CDR1 DFQATT and CDR2 SNEGSKA come from the germline V gene (reference sequence). The V end lost 0 bases, the J end lost 1 base, and 15 bases lay between the germline ends. CDR3 protein: CSARDRGGWLNTGELFF. In nucleotides, the CDR3 is TGCAGTGCTAGAGATCGTGGGGGTTGGTTGAACACCGGGGAGCTGTTTTTT.

This CDR3 is CASSAWGGPYEQYF. The CDR3 nucleotides are TGTGCCAGCAGCGCCTGGGGGGGCCCCTACGAGCAGTACTTC. The chain joins TRBV9 to TRBJ2-7; D might be TRBD2 (7 bases). Germline V gene lookup returns CDR1 SGDLS and CDR2 YYNGEE. Deletions cut 3 bases from V and 2 bases from J, with 12 bases between. This CDR3 region has 14 residues.

The chain carries TRBV29-1 and TRBJ1-2; D is undetermined. The germline CDR1 and CDR2 sequences are SQVTM and ANQGSEA. The CDR3 runs to 14 residues. Trimming pared 6 bases from V and 5 bases from J, leaving 19 bases between. Written as DNA, the CDR3 is TGCAGCGTGCCCCTCTCAGCGGTGGGGTATGGCTACACCTTC. Translating gives CSVPLSAVGYGYTF.

The rearrangement links TRBV25-1 to TRBJ1-2, with TRBD1 as a possible D gene (5 bases). Trimming took 1 base from V and 3 from J, leaving 9 bases between them. Germline V gives CDR1 MGHDK, CDR2 SYGVNS. The CDR3 spans 14 residues. CDR3 sequence: CASSEFGTDYGYTF. The CDR3 bases are TGTGCCAGCAGTGAATTCGGGACTGACTATGGCTACACCTTC.

The chain has TRBV12-3 or TRBV12-4 and TRBJ1-2, with unresolved D. Trimming removed 7 bases from V and 3 bases from J, with 21 bases in between. The CDR3 has 16 amino acids. CDR3 nucleotide sequence: TGTGCCAGCACCCCAATCGGGTCGACTGATCACTATGGCTACACCTTC. Its translation is CASTPIGSTDHYGYTF.

The CDR3 is CAWSGQGYEQYF. The CDR3 region has the DNA TGTGCCTGGAGTGGACAGGGCTACGAGCAGTACTTC. The rearrangement joins TRBV30 to TRBJ2-7; 7 bases line up with TRBD1. Germline values: CDR1 GTSNPN, CDR2 SVGIG (reference sequence). V dropped 1 base and J dropped 3; count of bases not matched to a gene: 0. CDR3 length: 12 residues.

This chain links TRBV12-3 or TRBV12-4 with TRBJ2-7, with 8 bases that match TRBD1. V dropped 5 bases and J dropped 6; count of bases not matched to a gene: 3. CDR3 length: 12 residues. The CDR3 here is CASSITGGEQYF. CDR3 DNA sequence: TGTGCCAGCAGTATAACAGGGGGCGAGCAGTACTTC.

J is TRBJ2-3 and V is TRBV30; no clear D gene. Germline CDR1 GTSNPN, CDR2 SVGIG (reference sequence). The CDR3 has 13 amino acids. Trimming stripped 0 bases from V and 6 bases from J, with 10 bases between. The CDR3 sequence is CAWSVLQSDTQYF. CDR3 nucleotides: TGTGCCTGGAGTGTACTGCAGTCGGATACGCAGTATTTT.

There are a few counts of this clonotype. The chain employs TRBV12-3 or TRBV12-4 and TRBJ2-1; TRBD2 matches 8 bases. J gave up 0 bases and V 7 bases, and 5 bases lay outside the gene matches. The CDR3 consists of 15 residues. This CDR3 is CASNLAGSSYNEQFF. In DNA form, the CDR3 reads TGTGCCAGCAATCTAGCGGGCAGCTCCTACAATGAGCAGTTCTTC.

There are a few counts of this clonotype. The chain is built from TRBV5-6 and TRBJ2-1; TRBD2 aligns across 9 bases. The CDR3 length is 15 residues. Germline assignment: CDR1 SGHDT and CDR2 YYEEEE. J lost 2 bases, V lost 3 bases, and 3 bases had no gene match. The CDR3 DNA sequence: TGTGCCAGCAGCTCTGCTAGCGGGGCCTACAATGAGCAGTTCTTC. It encodes CASSSASGAYNEQFF.

In this sample, this clonotype turned up a few times. The chain links TRBV28 to TRBJ2-7, with D perhaps matching TRBD1 or TRBD2 (5 bases each). Trimming left V 5 bases short and J 0 bases short, with 14 bases between. The CDR3 length is 15 residues. Germline V gene sequence: CDR1 MDHEN, CDR2 SYDVKM. CDR3 coding DNA: TGTGCCAGCAGTACCGTCCGGGACCCCTCCTACGAGCAGTACTTC. It specifies CASSTVRDPSYEQYF.

This clonotype was recorded a few times. The chain uses TRBV10-2 and TRBJ2-3; 11 nucleotides agree with TRBD2. V was pared by 6 bases and J by 5 bases, with 19 bases of the junction left unmatched. CDR3 length: 19 amino acids. Germline V CDR1 and CDR2: WSHSY, SAAADI. The CDR3 DNA reads as TGCGCCAGCAGCTCCGAGGTAGCGGGGGGGCGAGTGTGGATAGATACGCAGTATTTT. Encoded protein: CASSSEVAGGRVWIDTQYF.

In this sample, this clonotype turned up a few times. The V and J genes are TRBV30 and TRBJ2-7; no reliable D call. Germline CDR1 is GTSNPN and CDR2 is SVGIG (reference sequence). Between the trimmed V and J ends, which lost 0 bases and 3 bases, there was a span of 6 bases. The CDR3 runs to 12 residues. CDR3 amino acids: CAWSVGNYEQYF. CDR3 DNA sequence: TGTGCCTGGAGTGTAGGGAACTACGAGCAGTACTTC. Full variable domain (outside the CDR3, taken from reference TRBV30 and TRBJ2-7): SQTIHQWPATLVQPVGSPLSLECTVEGTSNPNLYWYRQAAGRGLQLLFYSVGIGQISSEVPQNLSASRPQDRQFILSSKKLLLSDSGFYLCAWSVGNYEQYFGPGTRLTVT.

This clonotype occurred once. V and J are TRBV7-9 and TRBJ1-3, with D uncertain. V shed 5 bases and J shed 4 bases, with 3 bases lying between them. This CDR3 contains 11 residues. CDR1 is SEHNR, CDR2 FQNEAQ, per germline (reference sequence). The CDR3 coding sequence is TGTGCCAGCAGCGAGGGAAACACCATATATTTT. As protein: CASSEGNTIYF.

The J gene is TRBJ2-4, the V gene TRBV19; D unclear. The CDR3 covers 12 residues. Per the germline V gene, CDR1 is LNHDA and CDR2 is SQIVND (reference sequence). Trimming left V 1 base short and J 13 bases short, with 11 bases between. CDR3 loop: CASSIGTMGQYF. CDR3 sequence (DNA): TGTGCCAGTAGTATAGGCACGATGGGGCAGTACTTC.